This T cell receptor (beta chain) was captured in a study of cytotoxic CD8 clonotypes in ibrutinib-treated CLL. Study-wide background: Sample averages reached 250,000 to 300,000 productive templates and roughly 96,000 productive rearrangements.

Sequenced by immunoSEQ multiplex PCR; TCRdb stores in-frame clones only, minus some. Seen here are 150,000 to 250,000 clones, about two thirds observed once, and the top ten hold 13%. From germline, CDR1 is MDHEN and CDR2 SYDVKM. Losses at the gene ends were 4 bases for V and 0 bases for J; bases not matched to a gene: 17. The CDR3 contains 20 residues. The sequencing here drew on PBMCs, taken after 24 months of ibrutinib treatment. This sequence joins TRBV28 and TRBJ1-5; the match to TRBD1 covers 8 bases. The source is a human donor with chronic lymphocytic leukemia. The CDR3 spells CASSSRTGLLRPGSNQPQHF. In DNA, the CDR3 is TGTGCCAGCAGTTCTCGGACAGGGCTACTTCGTCCAGGTAGCAATCAGCCCCAGCATTTT. The entire variable domain, with the rest obtained from reference TRBV28 and TRBJ1-5, is as follows: DVKVTQSSRYLVKRTGEKVFLECVQDMDHENMFWYRQDPGLGLRLIYFSYDVKMKEKGDIPEGYSVSREKKERFSLILESASTNQTSMYLCASSSRTGLLRPGSNQPQHFGDGTRLSIL.